This TCR beta chain was observed in a study of T cell responses to AZD1222 COVID-19 vaccine. Of note for this clone: The antigen remains unidentified.

Looked up from germline, CDR1 is WSHSY and CDR2 is SAAADI. CDR3 length equals 14 residues. Losses at the gene ends were 6 bases for V and 0 bases for J; bases not matched to a gene: 1. Whole-study findings and limits: Baseline seropositivity characterized only a handful of AZD1222 recipients. There were mostly white British donors and more females than males, and clonal diversity was possibly underestimated.

The protocol was immunoSEQ multiplex PCR, while the TCRdb copy is restricted to in-frame clones and leaves out a portion. The sample yields some 200,000 clones, about 92% seen once. This chain connects TRBV10-2 to TRBJ1-5; 8 bases align to TRBD1. The receptor's source is an adult in good health. The input for sequencing was peripheral blood, taken on day 0 of AZD1222 vaccination. The CDR3 sequence is CASRGTGSNQPQHF. The CDR3, as DNA: TGCGCCAGCAGAGGGACAGGTAGCAATCAGCCCCAGCATTTT.